Listed here are 3 T cell receptor beta chains from one sample, sequenced in a study of cytomegalovirus exposure and HLA in healthy donors. The PCR made use of 60 Vbeta and 13 Jbeta primers. TCRdb's table, derived via immunoSEQ multiplex PCR, lists solely in-frame clones and lacks some. The sample contains under 150,000 clones, approximately 80% of which appear only once. Material: PBMCs. These receptors were collected from a boy between 2 and 10 years old in good health and CMV-seronegative.

J is TRBJ1-4 and V is TRBV6-5, with D perhaps TRBD1 (5 bases). This CDR3 has 15 residues. V was clipped by 2 bases and J by 4 bases, with 11 bases between them. Germline-derived CDR1 and CDR2 are MNHEY and SVGAGI. The CDR3 bases are TGTGCCAGCAGTTACGGAGGGGCAGGTAATGAAAAACTGTTTTTT. This codes for CASSYGGAGNEKLFF.

J is TRBJ2-5 and V is TRBV18, with 8 positions matching TRBD2. The CDR3 runs to 13 residues. The V gene end was trimmed by 5 bases and the J gene end by 4 bases; junction bases not matched to a gene: 3. Germline V gene lookup returns CDR1 KGHSH and CDR2 LQKENI. The CDR3 DNA sequence: TGTGCCAGCTCATTGCTAGCGGGAGAGACCCAGTACTTC. It codes for CASSLLAGETQYF.

This clone was picked up one time. The rearrangement uses TRBV15 and TRBJ2-2, with 9 bases identical to TRBD1. V dropped 4 bases and J dropped 7; count of bases not matched to a gene: 10. CDR1 and CDR2 (germline): LNHNV, YYDKDF (reference sequence). CDR3 length: 16 residues. This CDR3 is CATSKNYRGQNGELFF. DNA for the CDR3: TGTGCCACCAGCAAAAACTACAGGGGGCAAAACGGGGAGCTGTTTTTT.